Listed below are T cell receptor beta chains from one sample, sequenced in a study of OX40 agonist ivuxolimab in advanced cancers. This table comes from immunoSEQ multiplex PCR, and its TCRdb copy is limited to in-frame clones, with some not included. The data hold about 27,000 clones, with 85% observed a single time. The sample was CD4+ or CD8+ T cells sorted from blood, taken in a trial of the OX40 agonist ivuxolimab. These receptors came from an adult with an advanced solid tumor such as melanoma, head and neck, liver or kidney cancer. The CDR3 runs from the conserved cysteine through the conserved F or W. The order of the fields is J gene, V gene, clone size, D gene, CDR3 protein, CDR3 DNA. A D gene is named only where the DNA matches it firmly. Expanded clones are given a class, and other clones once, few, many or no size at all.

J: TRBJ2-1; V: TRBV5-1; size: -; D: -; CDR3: CASSFPGEYSSSYNEQFF; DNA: TGCGCCAGCAGCTTCCCTGGGGAATACTCGAGCTCCTACAATGAGCAGTTCTTC
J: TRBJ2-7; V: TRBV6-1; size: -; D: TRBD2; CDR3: CASRPPGLATHEQYF; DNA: TGTGCCAGCAGGCCCCCGGGACTAGCAACCCACGAGCAGTACTTC
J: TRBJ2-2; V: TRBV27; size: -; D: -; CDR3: CASRDRDSLTGELFF; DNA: TGTGCCAGCAGGGACCGGGACTCCCTCACCGGGGAGCTGTTTTTT
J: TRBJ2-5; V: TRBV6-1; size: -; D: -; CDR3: CASSDRVGISQETQYF; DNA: TGTGCCAGCAGTGACAGGGTTGGGATCAGCCAAGAGACCCAGTACTTC
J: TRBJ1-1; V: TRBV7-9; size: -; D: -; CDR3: CASSSRDAPPNGAFF; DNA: TGTGCCAGCAGTTCCCGGGACGCACCCCCGAACGGCGCTTTCTTT
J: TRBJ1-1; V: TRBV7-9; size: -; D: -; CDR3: CASSRQKELLFEAFF; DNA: TGTGCCAGCAGCCGCCAAAAGGAACTCTTGTTTGAAGCTTTCTTT
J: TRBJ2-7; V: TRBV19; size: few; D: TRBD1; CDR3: CASSTSGTGYEQYF; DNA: TGTGCCAGTAGTACTTCCGGGACAGGCTACGAGCAGTACTTC
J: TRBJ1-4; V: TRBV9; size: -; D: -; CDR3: CASSVSSGPGEKLFF; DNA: TGTGCCAGCAGCGTATCAAGTGGCCCGGGGGAAAAACTGTTTTTT
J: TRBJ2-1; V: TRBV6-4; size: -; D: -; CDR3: CASSELDSAGADEQFF; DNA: TGTGCCAGCAGTGAACTGGACAGCGCGGGGGCGGATGAGCAGTTCTTC
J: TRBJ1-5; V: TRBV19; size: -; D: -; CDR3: CASSDSPTGQPQHF; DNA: TGTGCCAGTAGTGACTCCCCAACGGGTCAGCCCCAGCATTTT
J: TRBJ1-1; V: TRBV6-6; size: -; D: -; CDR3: CASSLRTVNTEAFF; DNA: TGTGCCAGCAGCCTCAGGACGGTGAACACTGAAGCTTTCTTT
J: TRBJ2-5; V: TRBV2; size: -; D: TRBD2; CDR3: CASRLTSGQETQYF; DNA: TGTGCCAGCAGACTCACTAGCGGACAAGAGACCCAGTACTTC
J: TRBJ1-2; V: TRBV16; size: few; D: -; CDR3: CATEGPLGHGYTF; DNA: TGTGCCACCGAGGGACCGCTAGGGCATGGCTACACCTTC
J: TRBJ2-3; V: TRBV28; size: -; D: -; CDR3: CASSLTPQVTDTQYF; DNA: TGTGCCAGCAGTTTAACGCCACAGGTTACAGATACGCAGTATTTT
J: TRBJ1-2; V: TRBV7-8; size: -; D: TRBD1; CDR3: CASSPWTGPSGYGYTF; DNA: TGTGCCAGCAGCCCATGGACAGGTCCGTCAGGGTATGGCTACACCTTC
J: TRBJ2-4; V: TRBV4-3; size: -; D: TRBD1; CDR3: CASSQDVIGQGATIQYF; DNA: TGCGCCAGCAGCCAAGATGTAATCGGACAGGGGGCAACCATTCAGTACTTC
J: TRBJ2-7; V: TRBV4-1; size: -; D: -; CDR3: CASREGSGGGEQYF; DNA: TGCGCCAGCCGAGAGGGTAGTGGCGGAGGTGAGCAGTACTTC
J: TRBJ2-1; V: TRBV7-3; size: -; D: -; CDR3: CASSPGGTGPNEQFF; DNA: TGTGCCAGCAGCCCCGGGGGAACAGGGCCGAATGAACAGTTCTTC
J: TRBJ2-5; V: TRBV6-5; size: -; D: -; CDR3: CASSYSDSPQETQYF; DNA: TGTGCCAGCAGTTACTCCGACAGTCCTCAAGAGACCCAGTACTTC
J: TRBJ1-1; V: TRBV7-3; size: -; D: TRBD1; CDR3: CATGQVNTEAFF; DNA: TGTGCCACGGGACAGGTCAACACTGAAGCTTTCTTT
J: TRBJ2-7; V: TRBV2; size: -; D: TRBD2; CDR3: CASSGRGERGASYEQYF; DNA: TGTGCCAGCAGTGGGCGCGGTGAGCGGGGGGCCTCCTACGAGCAGTACTTC
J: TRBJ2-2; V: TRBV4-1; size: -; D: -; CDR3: CASSPTSTGELFF; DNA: TGCGCCAGCAGCCCAACAAGCACCGGGGAGCTGTTTTTT
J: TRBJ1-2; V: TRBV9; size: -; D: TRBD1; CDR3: CASSVTGGDYGYTF; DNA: TGTGCCAGCAGCGTAACAGGGGGCGACTATGGCTACACCTTC
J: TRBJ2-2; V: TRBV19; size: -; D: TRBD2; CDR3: CASRMTSGGPLTGELFF; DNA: TGTGCCAGTAGGATGACTAGCGGGGGGCCGCTCACCGGGGAGCTGTTTTTT
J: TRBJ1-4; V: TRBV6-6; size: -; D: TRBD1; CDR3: CAGSGDRREEKLFF; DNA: TGTGCCGGCAGTGGGGACAGACGGGAAGAAAAACTGTTTTTT
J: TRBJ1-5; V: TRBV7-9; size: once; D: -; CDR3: CASSRQSNQPQHF; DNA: TGTGCCAGCAGCCGACAGTCCAATCAGCCCCAGCATTTT
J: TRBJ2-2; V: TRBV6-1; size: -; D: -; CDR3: CASSELRSFGELFF; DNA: TGTGCCAGCAGCGAACTACGCAGTTTTGGGGAGCTGTTTTTT
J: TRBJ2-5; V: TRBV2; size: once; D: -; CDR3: CASTPSAGSGETQYF; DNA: TGTGCCAGCACTCCTTCGGCAGGCTCGGGAGAGACCCAGTACTTC
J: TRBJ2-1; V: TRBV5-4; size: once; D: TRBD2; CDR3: CASSPSPGGEQFF; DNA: TGTGCCAGCAGCCCATCTCCCGGGGGGGAGCAGTTCTTC
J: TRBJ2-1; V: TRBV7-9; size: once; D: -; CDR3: CASSLGLGLNEQFF; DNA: TGTGCCAGCAGCTTAGGACTGGGCCTTAATGAGCAGTTCTTC
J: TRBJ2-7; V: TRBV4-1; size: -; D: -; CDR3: CASSQVGDSYEQYF; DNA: TGCGCCAGCAGCCAAGTCGGGGATTCCTACGAGCAGTACTTC
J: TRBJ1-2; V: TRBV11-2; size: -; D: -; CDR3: CASSLVGSNYGYTF; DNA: TGTGCCAGCAGCTTAGTTGGCAGTAACTATGGCTACACCTTC
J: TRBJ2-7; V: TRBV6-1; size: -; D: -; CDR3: CASSEVSLYEQYF; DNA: TGTGCCAGCAGTGAGGTGAGTCTCTACGAGCAGTACTTC
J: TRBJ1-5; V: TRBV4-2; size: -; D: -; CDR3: CASSHGTNQPQHF; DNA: TGTGCCAGCAGCCATGGCACCAATCAGCCCCAGCATTTT
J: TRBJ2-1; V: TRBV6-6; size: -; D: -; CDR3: CASSYSASSSYNEQFF; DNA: TGTGCCAGCAGTTACTCCGCTTCGAGCTCCTACAATGAGCAGTTCTTC
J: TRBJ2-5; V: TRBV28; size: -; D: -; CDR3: CASSLWGAETQYF; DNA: TGTGCCAGCAGTTTATGGGGGGCGGAGACCCAGTACTTC
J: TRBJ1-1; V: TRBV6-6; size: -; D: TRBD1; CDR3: CASTKDRATEAFF; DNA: TGTGCCAGCACCAAAGACAGGGCAACTGAAGCTTTCTTT
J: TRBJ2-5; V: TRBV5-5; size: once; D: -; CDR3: CASSGTEETQYF; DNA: TGTGCCAGCAGCGGGACTGAAGAGACCCAGTACTTC
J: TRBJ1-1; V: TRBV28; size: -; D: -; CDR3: CASSLTGNAEAFF; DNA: TGTGCCAGCAGTTTAACAGGGAACGCTGAAGCTTTCTTT
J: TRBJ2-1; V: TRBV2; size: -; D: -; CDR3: CATIQGGSYNEQFF; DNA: TGTGCCACCATTCAGGGGGGCTCCTACAATGAGCAGTTCTTC
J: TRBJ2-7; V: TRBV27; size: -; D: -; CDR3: CASSNGAEPYEQYF; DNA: TGTGCCAGCAGTAACGGGGCGGAACCCTACGAGCAGTACTTC
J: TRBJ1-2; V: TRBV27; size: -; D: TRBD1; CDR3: CASSSGTGIYGYTF; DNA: TGTGCCAGCAGTTCTGGGACAGGGATCTATGGCTACACCTTC
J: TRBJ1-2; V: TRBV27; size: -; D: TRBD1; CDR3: CASRDRIPIGGYTF; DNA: TGTGCCAGCAGGGACAGGATCCCAATCGGGGGCTACACCTTC